The 24 T cell receptor beta chains given below trace back to one sample, sequenced in a study of prognosis after radiotherapy for stage I lung cancer. Multiplex PCR, run in two rounds, amplified TCR beta CDR3 from genomic DNA. First-round PCR, the initial amplification, used primers specific to each TRBV and TRBJ gene. TCRdb ran MiXCR on the multiplex PCR reads and lists one entry per CDR3 protein. The sample has about 16,000 distinct CDR3 sequences, approximately 44% seen once; the top ten hold approximately 44%. This material consisted of PBMCs, taken before or after stereotactic body radiation therapy (not recorded which). The receptor set was obtained from a donor aged 50 or older with non-small cell lung cancer.

This clonotype was recorded at least ten times. The rearrangement links TRBV5-1 to TRBJ2-4; possibly TRBD1 for D (6 bases). This CDR3 region has 12 residues. V was pared by 4 bases and J by 8 bases, with 10 bases between. CDR1 is SGHRS and CDR2 is YFSETQ in the germline V gene. The CDR3 DNA reads as TGCGCCAGCAGCCCCCCAGGGGACATTCAGTACTTC. Translating gives CASSPPGDIQYF.

The chain uses TRBV30 and TRBJ1-5, with a possible D match to TRBD1 (5 bases). There are 13 residues in the CDR3. The V and J ends lost 7 bases and 4 bases respectively, with 14 bases between them. Germline-derived CDR1 and CDR2 are GTSNPN and SVGIG (reference sequence). DNA of the CDR3: TGTGCCTCCAGCGAGGGGAGAAATCAGCCCCAGCATTTT. Its protein is CASSEGRNQPQHF.

V usage is TRBV3-1 and J usage is TRBJ1-1; possible D gene TRBD1, 6 bases. Trimming cost V 4 bases and J 0 bases, with 15 bases left between them. In germline, CDR1 is LGHDT, CDR2 YNNKEL (reference sequence). There are 16 residues in the CDR3. In DNA form, the CDR3 reads TGTGCCAGCAGCCGCCGACAGGCGACGATGAACACTGAAGCTTTCTTT. Protein product: CASSRRQATMNTEAFF. Filled out from reference TRBV3-1 and TRBJ1-1, the complete variable domain reads DTAVSQTPKYLVTQMGNDKSIKCEQNLGHDTMYWYKQDSKKFLKIMFSYNNKELIINETVPNRFSPKSPDKAHLNLHINSLELGDSAVYFCASSRRQATMNTEAFFGQGTRLTVV.

The sample holds many counts of this clonotype. The chain uses TRBV7-2 and TRBJ1-4; no firm D call. CDR1 SGHTA and CDR2 FQGNSA come from the germline V gene. There are 17 residues in the CDR3. The V end lost 1 base, the J end lost 0 bases, and 12 bases lay between the germline ends. The CDR3 DNA is TGTGCCAGCAGCTTAGTCGGGATGGGTGCAACTAATGAAAAACTGTTTTTT. This encodes CASSLVGMGATNEKLFF.

This clonotype showed up many times. The V call is TRBV6-1, the J call TRBJ2-2; TRBD1 agrees at 10 bases. The germline V gene encodes CDR1 MNHNS and CDR2 SASEGT. This CDR3 is 17 amino acids long. Unmatched junction bases numbered 12, after V lost 6 bases and J lost 5 bases. CDR3 in amino acids: CASSTVGQGSYTGELFF. For the CDR3, the DNA is TGTGCCAGCAGCACGGTGGGACAGGGGTCGTATACCGGGGAGCTGTTTTTT.

The J gene is TRBJ1-4, the V gene TRBV6-4; D might be TRBD1 (5 bases). The CDR3 runs 12 residues. CDR1 MRHNA and CDR2 SNTAGT come from the germline V gene. With 6 bases removed from V and 10 bases from J, the gap between germline ends came to 12 bases. CDR3 loop: CASRGDGGKLFF. CDR3 DNA: TGTGCCAGCAGGGGGGACGGCGGAAAACTGTTTTTT.

This clonotype was seen many times. This rearrangement joins TRBV27 to TRBJ1-4; maybe TRBD1 (5 bases). Trimming removed 5 bases from V and 8 bases from J, with 18 bases in between. The CDR3 loop spans 15 amino acids. Germline V CDR1 and CDR2: MNHEY, SMNVEV (reference sequence). The CDR3 DNA follows: TGTGCCAGCAGTGACGCAGGGAGGTTGGGCGAAAAACTGTTTTTT. This codes for CASSDAGRLGEKLFF.

In regard to this clonotype: A far bigger clonotype differs at one base, so this is likely a read error. The rearrangement uses TRBV6-2 or TRBV6-3 and TRBJ2-2, with D perhaps TRBD2 (6 bases). The germline V gene encodes CDR1 MNHEY and CDR2 SVGEGT. Trimming stripped 5 bases from V and 4 bases from J, with 14 bases between. The CDR3 totals 15 residues. CDR3 nucleotide sequence: TGTGCCAGCAGTGAAGAGGCGGGGCTCACCGGGGAGCTGTTTTTT. Protein: CASSEEAGLTGELFF.

This clonotype was observed at least ten times. The chain employs TRBV6-1 and TRBJ2-6; D unclear. Trimming pared 7 bases from V and 0 bases from J, leaving 4 bases between. The CDR3 consists of 13 residues. Looked up from germline, CDR1 is MNHNS and CDR2 is SASEGT. The CDR3 nucleotides read TGTGCCAGCACATACTCTGGGGCCAACGTCCTGACTTTC. Translated: CASTYSGANVLTF.

The rearrangement links TRBV28 to TRBJ1-3; 7 positions agree with TRBD1. The length of the CDR3 is 13 residues. V lost 7 bases to trimming and J lost 3 bases; unmatched junction nucleotides: 3. Germline CDR1 reads MDHEN; CDR2 reads SYDVKM. DNA of the CDR3: TGTGCCAGCATCCAGGGGGATGGAAACACCATATATTTT. Translation gives CASIQGDGNTIYF.

This clonotype was counted a single time. The rearrangement uses TRBV11-3 and TRBJ2-1; 8 positions agree with TRBD2. This CDR3 region has 17 residues. Germline V gene sequence: CDR1 SGHNT, CDR2 YENEEA. The J segment lost 7 bases and the V segment lost 1 base, leaving 12 bases of the junction unmatched. CDR3 sequence: CASSLVMSGGLRNEQFF. The CDR3 DNA reads as TGTGCCAGCAGCTTAGTGATGTCGGGAGGGCTTCGGAATGAGCAGTTCTTC.

This chain links TRBV20-1 with TRBJ1-4; D not certain. This CDR3 is built from 16 residues. Germline V gene lookup returns CDR1 DFQATT and CDR2 SNEGSKA (reference sequence). The V end lost 0 bases, the J end lost 0 bases, and 11 bases lay between the germline ends. Written as DNA, the CDR3 is TGCAGTGCTAGAGACAGACTCCTATCAACTAATGAAAAACTGTTTTTT. It codes for CSARDRLLSTNEKLFF.

By share, this clonotype ranks as medium-sized. The chain combines TRBV12-3 or TRBV12-4 with TRBJ2-3; 10 nucleotides agree with TRBD1. With 5 bases clipped from V and 5 bases from J, the junction kept 10 bases outside the gene matches. The CDR3 runs to 16 residues. The CDR3 loop reads CASSHRDRGVGDTQYF. Written as DNA, the CDR3 is TGTGCCAGCAGTCACCGGGACAGGGGCGTCGGAGATACGCAGTATTTT.

The V and J genes are TRBV9 and TRBJ1-1; D may be TRBD1 (5 bases). With 3 bases removed from V and 1 base from J, the gap between germline ends came to 13 bases. CDR1 is SGDLS and CDR2 is YYNGEE in the germline V gene. The CDR3 length is 15 residues. The CDR3 nucleotides read TGTGCCAGCAGCGAAAAGGGGAGGCAGAACACTGAAGCTTTCTTT. It codes for CASSEKGRQNTEAFF.

This clonotype was found many times. The V and J genes are TRBV9 and TRBJ2-2; TRBD2 agrees at 9 bases. Losses at the gene ends were 0 bases for V and 7 bases for J; bases not matched to a gene: 4. Germline V gene data show CDR1 as SGDLS and CDR2 as YYNGEE. The CDR3 sequence is 15 residues long. The CDR3 loop reads CASSVGGRGIGELFF. The CDR3 DNA follows: TGTGCCAGCAGCGTAGGCGGGAGGGGGATCGGGGAGCTGTTTTTT.

Worth noting for this clonotype: The CDR3 carries no conserved terminal phenylalanine or tryptophan, so it likely arises from a read error. The V gene is TRBV7-9, the J gene TRBJ2-7; 7 positions agree with TRBD2. The germline gives CDR1 SEHNR, CDR2 FQNEAQ (reference sequence). CDR3 length: 14 amino acids. V shed 2 bases and J 7 bases; nucleotides not matched to a gene: 8. CDR3 in amino acids: CASSLSAGAGEQYL. CDR3 in DNA: TGTGCCAGCAGCTTATCGGCGGGAGCCGGTGAGCAGTACCTC.

This clonotype has only a few counts. V is TRBV28 and J is TRBJ2-5; the match to TRBD1 covers 7 bases. Germline CDR1 MDHEN, CDR2 SYDVKM. The CDR3 runs to 12 residues. Unmatched junction bases numbered 4, after V lost 5 bases and J lost 7 bases. The CDR3: CASSETGATQYF. The CDR3 bases are TGTGCCAGCAGTGAAACAGGGGCGACCCAGTACTTC.

The chain joins TRBV6-1 to TRBJ2-7; D unclear. Trimming took 3 bases from V and 0 from J, leaving 3 bases between them. The CDR3 sequence is 12 residues long. Germline lookup yields CDR1 MNHNS and CDR2 SASEGT. CDR3: CASSESSYEQYF. The CDR3 nucleotides read TGTGCCAGCAGTGAGAGCTCCTACGAGCAGTACTTC.

This clonotype was counted once. V usage is TRBV30 and J usage is TRBJ2-1; no clear D gene. The CDR3 is made up of 14 amino acids. The V gene lost 4 bases and the J gene lost 0 bases, with 10 bases spanning the gap. CDR1 is GTSNPN, CDR2 SVGIG, per germline (reference sequence). CDR3 DNA sequence: TGTGCCTGGAAGCCGGATAGCTCCTACAATGAGCAGTTCTTC. Protein: CAWKPDSSYNEQFF.

This clonotype is termed medium-sized. This sequence joins TRBV2 and TRBJ2-1; TRBD2 matches at 12 bases. The J segment lost 6 bases and the V segment lost 5 bases, leaving 2 bases of the junction unmatched. The CDR3 contains 14 residues. Germline V gene data show CDR1 as SNHLY and CDR2 as FYNNEI. This chain's CDR3 is CASSTGLAGNEQFF. The CDR3 bases are TGTGCCAGCAGTACGGGACTAGCGGGCAATGAGCAGTTCTTC. Full variable domain (rest looked up from reference TRBV2 and TRBJ2-1): EPEVTQTPSHQVTQMGQEVILRCVPISNHLYFYWYRQILGQKVEFLVSFYNNEISEKSEIFDDQFSVERPDGSNFTLKIRSTKLEDSAMYFCASSTGLAGNEQFFGPGTRLTVL.

Of note for this clonotype: This could be a read error, since a much larger clone is one nucleotide away. J is TRBJ1-1 and V is TRBV10-3, with D unclear. This CDR3 comprises 11 residues. Germline CDR1 and CDR2: ENHRY and SYGVKD. V gave up 8 bases and J gave up 5 bases, with 9 bases separating them. The CDR3 DNA is TGTGCCATCTCCGGGAAAACTGAAGCTTTCTTT. This codes for CAISGKTEAFF.

The chain combines TRBV6-1 with TRBJ1-5; 9 bases are a match to TRBD1. CDR1 is MNHNS, CDR2 SASEGT, per germline. The CDR3 is 14 residues long. V lost 6 bases and J lost 4; bases outside the gene matches: 4. CDR3 residues: CASSWDRVNQPQHF. As DNA, the CDR3 is TGTGCCAGCAGCTGGGACAGGGTTAATCAGCCCCAGCATTTT.

The chain couples TRBV6-2 or TRBV6-3 to TRBJ1-5; no clear D. The CDR3 covers 15 residues. The ends were cut back, 7 bases at V and 3 bases at J, with 16 bases in the middle. CDR1 MNHEY and CDR2 SVGEGT come from the germline V gene. CDR3 in DNA: TGTGCCAGCATGAGGTGGGGAAGGGACAATCAGCCCCAGCATTTT. Translating it yields CASMRWGRDNQPQHF.

This chain joins TRBV6-1 and TRBJ2-1; weak D call: TRBD1 (6 bases). V was pared by 5 bases and J by 4 bases, with 12 bases between. Germline-derived CDR1 and CDR2 are MNHNS and SASEGT. The CDR3 length is 14 residues. Here the CDR3 reads CASSLSGAYNEQFF. The CDR3 nucleotides are TGTGCCAGCAGTCTCTCAGGGGCATACAATGAGCAGTTCTTC.